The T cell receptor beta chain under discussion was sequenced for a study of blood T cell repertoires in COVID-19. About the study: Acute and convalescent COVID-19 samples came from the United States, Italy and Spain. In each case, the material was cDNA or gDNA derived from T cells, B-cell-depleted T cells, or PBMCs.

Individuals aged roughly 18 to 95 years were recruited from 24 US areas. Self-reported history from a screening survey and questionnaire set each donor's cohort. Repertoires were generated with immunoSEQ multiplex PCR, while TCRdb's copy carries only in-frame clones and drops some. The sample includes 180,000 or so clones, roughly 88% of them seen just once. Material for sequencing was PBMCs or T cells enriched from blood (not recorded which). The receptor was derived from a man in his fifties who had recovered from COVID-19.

CDR3 in amino acids: CASRTYRGQGVSSYEQYF. CDR3 coding DNA: TGTGCCAGTAGGACGTATCGGGGACAGGGGGTTAGCTCCTACGAGCAGTACTTC. V usage is TRBV11-2 and J usage is TRBJ2-7; TRBD1 agrees at 11 bases. Germline values: CDR1 SGHAT, CDR2 FQNNGV. The CDR3 loop spans 18 amino acids. J gave up 0 bases and V 9 bases, and 16 bases lay outside the gene matches.